This T cell receptor (beta chain) is drawn from a study of CD8 T cells in Susac syndrome. The authors reverse transcribed about 0.5 to 1 ug RNA with random hexamers. Each CDR3 protein gets one entry after TCRdb re-called the immunoSEQ multiplex PCR reads with MiXCR. This table holds about 430,000 distinct CDR3 sequences, approximately 85% found once. The CDR3 runs to 14 residues. With 0 bases removed from V and 1 base from J, the gap between germline ends came to 10 bases. Germline V gene lookup returns CDR1 DFQATT and CDR2 SNEGSKA (reference sequence). Negative isolation yielded CD8+ and CD4+ T cells; FACS enriched TEMRA cells.

The TCR was taken from a human donor with multiple sclerosis. The chain couples TRBV20-1 to TRBJ2-7; possible D gene TRBD2, 5 bases. The source material was CD8+ T cells from PBMCs. The CDR3 sequence: CSARDFRGSYEQYF. In DNA form, the CDR3 reads TGCAGTGCTAGAGATTTTCGAGGGTCCTACGAGCAGTACTTC.